A selection of T cell receptor beta chains follows, all from one sample in a study of cytomegalovirus exposure and HLA in healthy donors. Assay used: immunoSEQ multiplex PCR; TCRdb lists only in-frame clones, some missing. Of 150,000 to 200,000 clones in the sample, around 80% were seen once. Material for sequencing was PBMCs. The receptors stem from a woman aged 45-65 years in good health and CMV-seropositive. Each CDR3 is given without its conserved first and last residue. Some rows have no size entry. The others give once, few or many, or a class for an expanded clone.

>TRBJ1-2|NA|TRBV9
ASSARQGYYGYT
>TRBJ1-3|NA|TRBV29-1
SVVGQGVNTIY
>NA|NA|TRBV7-8
ASSFRDRAPYEQY
>TRBJ2-7|NA|TRBV10-2
ASGAGGLTYEQY
>TRBJ2-7|few|TRBV6-1
ATTSGTSYEQY
>TRBJ2-7|once|TRBV6-5
ASSRPSSGPYEQY
>TRBJ1-5|NA|TRBV6-6
ASSYMRQSNQPQH
>TRBJ1-2|NA|TRBV6-1
ASSEAAGSYGYT
>NA|NA|TRBV7-8
ASSLVGHPSSYEQY
>TRBJ2-1|NA|TRBV11-3
ASSLGSATYNEQF
>NA|NA|TRBV25-1
ASSGTGGRNEQY
>TRBJ1-2|NA|TRBV5-4
ASSSLTGGYGYT
>TRBJ2-1|NA|TRBV28
ASSSMDRAF
>TRBJ2-3|NA|TRBV25-1
ASGTSGDLNTQY
>TRBJ1-2|NA|TRBV13
ASSPGNGNYGYT
>TRBJ2-1|once|TRBV7-9
ASSSLAGGHNEQF
>TRBJ2-3|few|TRBV29-1
SVGWSSGGPDTQY
>TRBJ1-2|once|TRBV18
ASSNLKGDYGYT
>TRBJ1-6|NA|TRBV19
ASNSGQINSPLH
>TRBJ1-1|NA|TRBV6-6
ASRPNEGMNTEAF
>TRBJ2-2|NA|TRBV6-5
ASSYRRGANAGELF
>TRBJ2-5|NA|TRBV9
ASSVVEKTAQY
>TRBJ1-1|NA|TRBV7-3
ASSLTAPGVRF
>TRBJ2-5|NA|TRBV29-1
SVEGWTGGQQETQY
>TRBJ2-2|few|TRBV5-4
ASSPGGPNTGELF
>TRBJ1-3|NA|TRBV6-1
ASSEARDRGRKNTIY
>TRBJ1-6|NA|TRBV5-4
ASSLGQGNNSPLH